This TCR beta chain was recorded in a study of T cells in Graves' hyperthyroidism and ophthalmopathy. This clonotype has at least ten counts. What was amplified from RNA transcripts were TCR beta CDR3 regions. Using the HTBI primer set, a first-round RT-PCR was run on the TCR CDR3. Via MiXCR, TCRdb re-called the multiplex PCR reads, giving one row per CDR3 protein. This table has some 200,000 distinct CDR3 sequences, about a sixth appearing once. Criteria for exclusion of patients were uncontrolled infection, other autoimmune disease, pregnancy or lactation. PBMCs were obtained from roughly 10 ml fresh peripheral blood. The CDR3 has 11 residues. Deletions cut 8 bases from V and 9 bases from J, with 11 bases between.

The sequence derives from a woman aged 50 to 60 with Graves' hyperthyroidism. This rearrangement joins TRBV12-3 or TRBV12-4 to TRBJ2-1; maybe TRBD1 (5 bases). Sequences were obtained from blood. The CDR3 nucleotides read TGTGCCAGCGCAAAGGGGTTTGAGCAGTTCTTC. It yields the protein CASAKGFEQFF.